Each of the 28 T cell receptor beta chains below was sequenced from the same sample in a study of T cell responses to AZD1222 COVID-19 vaccine. This table comes from immunoSEQ multiplex PCR, and its TCRdb copy is limited to in-frame clones, with some not included. The table records some 150,000 clones, over 75% of them present only once. Sequences were derived from peripheral blood, sampled 28 days after the second AZD1222 dose. The receptors come from an adult who received the AZD1222 COVID-19 vaccine.

The chain is built from TRBV18 and TRBJ1-1; TRBD1 is a possible D gene (5 bases). CDR1 and CDR2 (germline): KGHSH, LQKENI. Deletions cut 1 base from V and 4 bases from J, with 16 bases between. This CDR3 region has 16 residues. As DNA, the CDR3 is TGTGCCAGCTCACCACAACAGTCGCAGGGATCCACTGAAGCTTTCTTT. As protein: CASSPQQSQGSTEAFF.

The rearrangement links TRBV2 to TRBJ2-1; the match to TRBD2 covers 8 bases. Germline CDR1 SNHLY, CDR2 FYNNEI. Trimming at V came to 6 bases and at J to 3 bases, leaving 4 bases not matched to a gene. This CDR3 region has 14 residues. The CDR3 DNA sequence: TGTGCCAGCAGGAGCGGGGGCTTCTACAATGAGCAGTTCTTC. Its protein product is CASRSGGFYNEQFF.

The rearrangement links TRBV5-1 to TRBJ1-2; D possibly corresponds to TRBD1 (5 bases). Trimming pared 4 bases from V and 8 bases from J, leaving 12 bases between. The CDR3 extends over 12 amino acids. Germline-derived CDR1 and CDR2 are SGHRS and YFSETQ. As DNA, the CDR3 is TGCGCCAGCAGCCCAGGACACTTAGGCTACACCTTC. It codes for CASSPGHLGYTF.

This clone was counted once. The gene calls are TRBV2 and TRBJ1-2; D not resolved. V lost 7 bases and J 4 bases, leaving 19 bases between the germline ends. Germline CDR1 reads SNHLY; CDR2 reads FYNNEI. The length of the CDR3 is 15 residues. The DNA for the CDR3 is TGTGCCAGCAAGCCCGTGAGCGCTGAGCCCTATGGCTACACCTTC. Translated, it gives CASKPVSAEPYGYTF.

The V and J genes are TRBV4-1 and TRBJ2-1; tentatively, D is TRBD2 (6 bases). Germline values: CDR1 MGHRA, CDR2 YSYEKL. V lost 0 bases and J 4 bases, leaving 22 bases between the germline ends. This CDR3 has 19 amino acids. CDR3 loop: CASSQEFSGDKLTYNEQFF. The CDR3 DNA follows: TGCGCCAGCAGCCAAGAGTTTAGCGGAGACAAACTGACGTACAATGAGCAGTTCTTC.

In regard to this clone: Other DNA sequences in this specimen translate into the identical CDR3. The genes are TRBV5-1 and TRBJ2-1; 7 positions match TRBD2. There are 15 residues in the CDR3. The ends lost 0 bases at V and 4 bases at J; junction bases unmatched: 4. CDR1 SGHRS and CDR2 YFSETQ come from the germline V gene. The CDR3 DNA reads as TGCGCCAGCAGCTTGGGCGCTAGCGGATACAATGAGCAGTTCTTC. Protein: CASSLGASGYNEQFF.

This clone was counted only a few times. The chain couples TRBV3-1 (or the pseudogene TRBV3-2) to TRBJ2-2; D is unresolved. Deletions cut 1 base from V and 4 bases from J, with 7 bases between. The CDR3 is 14 residues long. Germline V CDR1 and CDR2: LGHDT, YNNKEL (reference sequence). The CDR3 spells CASSQVELTGELFF. Here the CDR3 DNA reads TGTGCCAGCAGCCAAGTTGAGCTCACCGGGGAGCTGTTTTTT.

With respect to this clone: This is likely a read error, given that the CDR3 carries no conserved phenylalanine or tryptophan at its end. Because the CDR3's place on the DNA is in doubt, the DNA is left out and the CDR3 is given as listed by TCRdb. The chain combines TRBV23-1 with TRBJ1-4; TRBD1, the D gene given by the table, was not confirmed from the DNA. TRBV23-1 is an open reading frame whose function is uncertain. The CDR3 has 14 amino acids, counting both end residues. CDR3 in amino acids: CASSQSESGTGSFE.

This clone was counted a single time. The chain employs TRBV19 and TRBJ1-3; D gene unclear. CDR1 is LNHDA, CDR2 SQIVND, per germline (reference sequence). Trimming took off 6 bases at V and 4 bases at J, with 22 bases between the two ends. There are 17 residues in the CDR3. The CDR3 is CASSGRTAGAGGNTIYF. The CDR3 DNA sequence: TGTGCCAGTAGCGGACGTACGGCTGGCGCCGGGGGAAACACCATATATTTT.

The genes are TRBV2 and TRBJ1-5; D remains ambiguous. V shed 6 bases and J shed 2 bases, with 8 bases lying between them. The CDR3 has 13 amino acids. Looked up from germline, CDR1 is SNHLY and CDR2 is FYNNEI. CDR3 sequence: CASRGWGNQPQHF. CDR3 bases: TGTGCCAGCAGAGGGTGGGGCAATCAGCCCCAGCATTTT.

The chain links TRBV27 to TRBJ1-5, with unresolved D. Deletions cut 8 bases from V and 9 bases from J, with 14 bases between. The CDR3 has 12 amino acids. From germline, CDR1 is MNHEY and CDR2 SMNVEV (reference sequence). The CDR3 region is CASRLTSGPQHF. DNA of the CDR3: TGTGCCAGCCGGTTGACCTCCGGGCCCCAGCATTTT.

This chain joins TRBV5-1 and TRBJ2-5; the D gene is possibly TRBD1 (6 bases). Germline loops: CDR1 SGHRS, CDR2 YFSETQ. The CDR3 sequence is 14 residues long. Trimming left V 5 bases short and J 4 bases short, with 15 bases between. The DNA for the CDR3 is TGCGCCAGCAGATACGCTACAGGGACAGAGACCCAGTACTTC. This translates into CASRYATGTETQYF.

This clone was seen a few times. The V and J genes are TRBV6-5 and TRBJ1-3, with unresolved D. The CDR3 covers 14 residues. The V gene's germline CDR1 is MNHEY and CDR2 SVGAGI. V was pared by 6 bases and J by 2 bases, with 11 bases between. The CDR3 coding sequence is TGTGCCAGCAGGTCACCGCAAACTGGAAACACCATATATTTT. Translated, it gives CASRSPQTGNTIYF.

The chain links TRBV2 to TRBJ1-1; no clear D. V was shortened by 7 bases and J by 5 bases, with 20 bases between the two germline ends. Germline values: CDR1 SNHLY, CDR2 FYNNEI. This CDR3 has 15 amino acids. The CDR3 coding sequence is TGTGCCAGCACCCCTCCCCCCACCCCCGGGACTGAAGCTTTCTTT. Protein sequence: CASTPPPTPGTEAFF.

The gene calls are TRBV5-1 and TRBJ1-2; D ambiguous. CDR1 is SGHRS, CDR2 YFSETQ, per germline. The CDR3 has 14 amino acids. The germline V and J ends were trimmed by 3 bases and 5 bases, with 14 bases remaining between them. This CDR3 is CASSSPPPSYGYTF. As DNA, the CDR3 is TGCGCCAGCAGCTCCCCACCCCCAAGTTATGGCTACACCTTC.

The chain uses TRBV15 and TRBJ1-4, with D unclear. V was pared by 0 bases and J by 14 bases, with 19 bases between. The CDR3 length is 15 residues. Germline V lookup: CDR1 LNHNV, CDR2 YYDKDF (reference sequence). The CDR3 reads CATSRDLRGDLRLFF. As DNA, the CDR3 is TGTGCCACCAGCAGAGATCTACGCGGGGATCTGAGGCTGTTTTTT. The whole variable domain, remainder taken from reference TRBV15 and TRBJ1-4, is DAMVIQNPRYQVTQFGKPVTLSCSQTLNHNVMYWYQQKSSQAPKLLFHYYDKDFNNEADTPDNFQSRRPNTSFCFLDIRSPGLGDTAMYLCATSRDLRGDLRLFFGSGTQLSVL.

The chain couples TRBV19 to TRBJ1-2; the D gene is possibly TRBD1 (6 bases). Germline V lookup: CDR1 LNHDA, CDR2 SQIVND (reference sequence). CDR3 length: 14 residues. Trimming stripped 5 bases from V and 5 bases from J, with 15 bases between. This chain's CDR3 is CASSARDNLYGYTF. Here the CDR3 DNA reads TGTGCCAGTAGTGCCCGGGACAACCTATATGGCTACACCTTC.

The chain employs TRBV7-6 and TRBJ2-1; D is ambiguous. CDR1 is SGHVS and CDR2 is FNYEAQ in the germline V gene. This CDR3 has 13 amino acids. The V end lost 5 bases, the J end lost 7 bases, and 12 bases lay between the germline ends. Here the CDR3 reads CASSADVPNEQFF. CDR3 DNA: TGTGCCAGCAGCGCGGACGTCCCTAATGAGCAGTTCTTC.

The gene calls are TRBV18 and TRBJ1-4, with 9 bases aligning to TRBD1. J lost 5 bases, V lost 0 bases, and 7 bases had no gene match. The CDR3 contains 17 residues. In germline, CDR1 is KGHSH, CDR2 LQKENI. The CDR3 here is CASSPPGTGSGNEKLFF. CDR3 in DNA: TGTGCCAGCTCACCACCAGGGACAGGGTCGGGGAATGAAAAACTGTTTTTT.

This chain connects TRBV12-3 or TRBV12-4 to TRBJ1-2; D call uncertain. The CDR3 spans 13 residues. V lost 3 bases, J lost 10 bases, and 15 bases lay in between. This chain's CDR3 is CASSLVMTGVYTF. Here the CDR3 DNA reads TGTGCCAGCAGTTTGGTTATGACCGGGGTCTACACCTTC.

The chain employs TRBV6-6 and TRBJ2-3; possibly TRBD1 for D (5 bases). The CDR3 runs to 16 residues. Trimming took 2 bases from V and 6 from J, leaving 18 bases between them. Germline CDR1 MNHNY, CDR2 SVGAGI (reference sequence). As DNA, the CDR3 is TGTGCCAGCAGTTACGGGGCTAGAGGTACTTCCGATACGCAGTATTTT. It is translated as CASSYGARGTSDTQYF.

The rearrangement joins TRBV11-2 to TRBJ1-1; TRBD1 might be the D (6 bases). The CDR3 is 15 amino acids. V lost 2 bases and J lost 2, with 12 bases in between. Germline V gene data show CDR1 as SGHAT and CDR2 as FQNNGV. The CDR3 DNA sequence: TGTGCCAGCAGCTTAACCGACGGGGGCAACACTGAAGCTTTCTTT. Its protein product is CASSLTDGGNTEAFF.

The chain links TRBV30 to TRBJ1-2; D unclear. From germline, CDR1 is GTSNPN and CDR2 SVGIG (reference sequence). This CDR3 region has 13 residues. V was pared by 0 bases and J by 13 bases, with 18 bases between. In DNA, the CDR3 is TGTGCCTGGAGTGTACTGGCGGATAGTCGCTCCACCTTC. This codes for CAWSVLADSRSTF. Variable domain in full (rest from reference TRBV30 and TRBJ1-2): SQTIHQWPATLVQPVGSPLSLECTVEGTSNPNLYWYRQAAGRGLQLLFYSVGIGQISSEVPQNLSASRPQDRQFILSSKKLLLSDSGFYLCAWSVLADSRSTFGSGTRLTVV.

The V and J genes are TRBV18 and TRBJ2-1, with a possible D match to TRBD2 (6 bases). Germline CDR1 is KGHSH and CDR2 is LQKENI. V lost 0 bases and J 7 bases, leaving 13 bases between the germline ends. CDR3 size: 15 residues. CDR3 coding DNA: TGTGCCAGCTCACCACCGGGGGGAAGGGTGAATGAGCAGTTCTTC. Its translation: CASSPPGGRVNEQFF. Full variable domain (outside the CDR3, taken from reference TRBV18 and TRBJ2-1): NAGVMQNPRHLVRRRGQEARLRCSPMKGHSHVYWYRQLPEEGLKFMVYLQKENIIDESGMPKERFSAEFPKEGPSILRIQQVVRGDSAAYFCASSPPGGRVNEQFFGPGTRLTVL.

This chain links TRBV5-1 with TRBJ2-2, with TRBD1 as a possible D gene (6 bases). V was clipped by 1 base and J by 7 bases, with 14 bases between them. CDR1 and CDR2 from the germline V gene are SGHRS and YFSETQ. The CDR3 is 15 residues long. The CDR3, as DNA: TGCGCCAGCAGCTTGATAGGAGAAGGGGGCGGGGAGCTGTTTTTT. Its translation is CASSLIGEGGGELFF.

Note on this clone: Distinct nucleotide sequences in the sample also encode this CDR3. This chain uses TRBV19 with TRBJ2-3; no reliable D call. Trimming stripped 6 bases from V and 2 bases from J, with 3 bases between. Germline assignment: CDR1 LNHDA and CDR2 SQIVND (reference sequence). CDR3 size: 11 residues. The CDR3 sequence: CASSFTDTQYF. The DNA of the CDR3 is TGTGCCAGTAGCTTCACAGATACGCAGTATTTT. The entire variable domain, with the rest obtained from reference TRBV19 and TRBJ2-3, is as follows: DGGITQSPKYLFRKEGQNVTLSCEQNLNHDAMYWYRQDPGQGLRLIYYSQIVNDFQKGDIAEGYSVSREKKESFPLTVTSAQKNPTAFYLCASSFTDTQYFGPGTRLTVL.

The genes are TRBV11-1 and TRBJ1-5; D remains ambiguous. Germline V gives CDR1 SGHAT, CDR2 FQDESV (reference sequence). This CDR3 contains 13 residues. Between the trimmed V and J ends, which lost 5 bases and 2 bases, there was a span of 7 bases. The CDR3 nucleotides read TGTGCCAGCAGCCCCGGGGGCAATCAGCCCCAGCATTTT. This sequence encodes CASSPGGNQPQHF.

The chain carries TRBV3-1 (or the pseudogene TRBV3-2) and TRBJ1-4, with D unclear. Trimming cost V 2 bases and J 5 bases, with 12 bases left between them. The CDR3 length is 15 residues. Germline loops: CDR1 LGHDT, CDR2 YNNKEL (reference sequence). The DNA for the CDR3 is TGTGCCAGCAGCCAATCTACGGCAGCGAATGAAAAACTGTTTTTT. Its protein is CASSQSTAANEKLFF.